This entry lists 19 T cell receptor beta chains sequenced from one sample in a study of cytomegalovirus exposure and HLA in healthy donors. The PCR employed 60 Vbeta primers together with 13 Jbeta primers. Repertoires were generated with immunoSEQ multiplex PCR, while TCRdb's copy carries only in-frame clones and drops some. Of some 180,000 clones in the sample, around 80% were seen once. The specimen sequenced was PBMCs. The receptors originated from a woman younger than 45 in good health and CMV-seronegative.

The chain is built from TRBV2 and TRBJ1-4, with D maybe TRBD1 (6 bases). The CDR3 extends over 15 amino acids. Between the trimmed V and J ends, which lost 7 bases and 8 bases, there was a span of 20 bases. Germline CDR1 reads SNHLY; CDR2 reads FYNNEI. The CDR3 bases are TGTGCCAGCATCCCAAGTGGGCACAGGGAAGAAAAACTGTTTTTT. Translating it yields CASIPSGHREEKLFF.

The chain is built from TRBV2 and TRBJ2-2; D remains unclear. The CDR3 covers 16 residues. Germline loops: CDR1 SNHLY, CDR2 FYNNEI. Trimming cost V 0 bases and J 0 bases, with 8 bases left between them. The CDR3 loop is CASSEAGTANTGELFF. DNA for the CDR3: TGTGCCAGCAGTGAAGCCGGCACAGCGAACACCGGGGAGCTGTTTTTT.

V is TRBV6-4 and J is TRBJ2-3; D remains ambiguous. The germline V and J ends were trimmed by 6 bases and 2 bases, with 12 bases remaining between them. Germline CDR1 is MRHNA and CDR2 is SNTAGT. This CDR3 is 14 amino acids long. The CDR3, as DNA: TGTGCCAGCAGCACGACTGGCCCCACAGATACGCAGTATTTT. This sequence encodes CASSTTGPTDTQYF.

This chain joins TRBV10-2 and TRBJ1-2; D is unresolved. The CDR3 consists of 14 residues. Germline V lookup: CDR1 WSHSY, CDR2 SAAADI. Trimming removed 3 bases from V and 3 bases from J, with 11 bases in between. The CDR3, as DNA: TGCGCCAGCAGTGACTCAGGCCCCGACTATGGCTACACCTTC. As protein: CASSDSGPDYGYTF.

Here the CDR3 reads CATSLDRGPNYEQYF. CDR3 coding DNA: TGTGCCACCAGTTTGGATAGGGGCCCGAACTACGAGCAGTACTTC. The chain uses TRBV15 and TRBJ2-7; D possibly corresponds to TRBD1 (5 bases). V dropped 6 bases and J dropped 3 bases, with 18 bases sitting between them. CDR1 is LNHNV and CDR2 is YYDKDF in the germline V gene (reference sequence). The CDR3 contains 15 residues.

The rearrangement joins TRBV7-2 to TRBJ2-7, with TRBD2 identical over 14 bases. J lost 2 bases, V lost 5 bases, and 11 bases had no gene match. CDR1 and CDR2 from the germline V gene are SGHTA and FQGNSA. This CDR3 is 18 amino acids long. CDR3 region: CASSILGTSGGFPYEQYF. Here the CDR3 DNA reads TGTGCCAGCAGCATCCTCGGGACTAGCGGGGGTTTCCCCTACGAGCAGTACTTC.

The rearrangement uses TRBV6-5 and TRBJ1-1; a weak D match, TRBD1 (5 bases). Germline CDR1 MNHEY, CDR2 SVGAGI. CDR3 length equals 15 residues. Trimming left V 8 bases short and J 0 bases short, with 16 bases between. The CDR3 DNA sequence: TGTGCCAGCTTGGGGTTTGGGGCCGTGAACACTGAAGCTTTCTTT. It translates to CASLGFGAVNTEAFF.

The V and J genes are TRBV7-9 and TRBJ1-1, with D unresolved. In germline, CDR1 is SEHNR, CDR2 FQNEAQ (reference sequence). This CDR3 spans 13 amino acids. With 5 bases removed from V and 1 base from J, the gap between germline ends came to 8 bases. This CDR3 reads CASSQAGNTEAFF. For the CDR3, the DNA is TGTGCCAGCAGCCAGGCAGGGAACACTGAAGCTTTCTTT.

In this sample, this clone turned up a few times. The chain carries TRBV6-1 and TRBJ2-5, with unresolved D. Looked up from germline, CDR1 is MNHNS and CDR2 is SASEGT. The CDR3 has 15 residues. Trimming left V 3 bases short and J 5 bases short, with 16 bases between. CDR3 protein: CASSESPTGRETQYF. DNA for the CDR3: TGTGCCAGCAGTGAGTCACCGACTGGCCGTGAGACCCAGTACTTC.

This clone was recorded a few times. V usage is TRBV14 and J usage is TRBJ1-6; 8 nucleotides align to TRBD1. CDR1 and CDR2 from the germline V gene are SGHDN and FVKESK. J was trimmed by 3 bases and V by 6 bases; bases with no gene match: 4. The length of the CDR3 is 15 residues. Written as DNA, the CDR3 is TGTGCCAGCAGTCCGACAGGGGTCTATAATTCACCCCTCCACTTT. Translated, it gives CASSPTGVYNSPLHF.

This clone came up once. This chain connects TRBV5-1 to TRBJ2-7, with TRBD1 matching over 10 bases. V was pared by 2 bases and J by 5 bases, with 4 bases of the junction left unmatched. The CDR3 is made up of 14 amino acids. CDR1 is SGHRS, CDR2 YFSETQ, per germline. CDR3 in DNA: TGCGCCAGCAGCTTTTCTGGGACAGGGGACGAGCAGTACTTC. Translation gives CASSFSGTGDEQYF.

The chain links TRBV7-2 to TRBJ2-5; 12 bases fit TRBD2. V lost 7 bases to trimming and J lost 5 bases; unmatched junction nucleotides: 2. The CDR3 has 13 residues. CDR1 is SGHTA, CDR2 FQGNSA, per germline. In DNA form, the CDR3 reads TGTGCCAGCACCCTAGCGGGGGGGGAGACCCAGTACTTC. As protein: CASTLAGGETQYF.

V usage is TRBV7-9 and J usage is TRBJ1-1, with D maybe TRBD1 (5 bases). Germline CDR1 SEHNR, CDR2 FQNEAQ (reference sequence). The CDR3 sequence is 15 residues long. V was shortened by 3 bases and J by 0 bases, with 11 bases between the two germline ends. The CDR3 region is CASSLGLGLNTEAFF. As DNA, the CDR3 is TGTGCCAGCAGCTTGGGGCTTGGCTTGAACACTGAAGCTTTCTTT.

The CDR3 loop reads CASPRDSLVSGANVLTF. The CDR3 region has the DNA TGCGCCAGCCCCCGGGACAGTTTAGTCTCTGGGGCCAACGTCCTGACTTTC. The chain recombines TRBV23-1 with TRBJ2-6; 7 bases map to TRBD1. TRBV23-1 is annotated as an ORF whose role is uncertain. The CDR3 sequence is 17 residues long. V dropped 8 bases and J dropped 0; count of bases not matched to a gene: 10.

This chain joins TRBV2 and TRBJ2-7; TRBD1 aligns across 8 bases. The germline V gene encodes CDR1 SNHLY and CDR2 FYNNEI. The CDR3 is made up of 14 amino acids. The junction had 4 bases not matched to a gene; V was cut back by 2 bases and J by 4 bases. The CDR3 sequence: CASSERTGLYEQYF. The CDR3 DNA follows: TGTGCCAGCAGTGAAAGGACAGGGCTTTACGAGCAGTACTTC.

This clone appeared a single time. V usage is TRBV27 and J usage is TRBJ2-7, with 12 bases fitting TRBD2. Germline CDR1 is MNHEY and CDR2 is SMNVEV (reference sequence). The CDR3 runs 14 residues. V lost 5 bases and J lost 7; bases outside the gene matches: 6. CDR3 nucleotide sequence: TGTGCCAGCAGTCCAACTAGCGGGGGGTATGAGCAGTACTTC. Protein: CASSPTSGGYEQYF.

The CDR3 DNA reads TGTGCCAGCAGCCGGAGGGGATCCTATAATTCACCCCTCCACTTT. Its translation: CASSRRGSYNSPLHF. The chain combines TRBV14 with TRBJ1-6, with D tentatively TRBD1 (5 bases). Looked up from germline, CDR1 is SGHDN and CDR2 is FVKESK. This CDR3 is 15 amino acids long. Trimming shortened V by 4 bases and J by 1 base, and 8 bases separated the two germline ends. The full variable domain, rest sourced from reference TRBV14 and TRBJ1-6, is EAGVTQFPSHSVIEKGQTVTLRCDPISGHDNLYWYRRVMGKEIKFLLHFVKESKQDESGMPNNRFLAERTGGTYSTLKVQPAELEDSGVYFCASSRRGSYNSPLHFGNGTRLTVT.

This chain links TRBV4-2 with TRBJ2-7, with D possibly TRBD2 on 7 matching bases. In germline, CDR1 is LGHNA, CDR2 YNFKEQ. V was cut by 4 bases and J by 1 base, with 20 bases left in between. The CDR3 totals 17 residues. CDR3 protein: CASSPSFRGAQSYEQYF. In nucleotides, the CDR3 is TGTGCCAGCAGCCCGTCGTTCCGGGGGGCTCAGTCCTACGAGCAGTACTTC.

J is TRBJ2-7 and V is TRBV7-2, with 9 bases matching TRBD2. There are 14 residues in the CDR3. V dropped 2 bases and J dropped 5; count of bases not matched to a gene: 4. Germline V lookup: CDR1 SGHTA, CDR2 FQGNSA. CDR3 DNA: TGTGCCAGCAGCTTACTAGCGGGGAATGACGAGCAGTACTTC. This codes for CASSLLAGNDEQYF.